This T cell receptor beta chain was sequenced in a study of OX40 agonist ivuxolimab in advanced cancers. Study background: Hepatocellular carcinoma, melanoma, renal cell or head and neck cancer occurred in dose-escalation patients.

With 3 bases removed from V and 3 bases from J, the gap between germline ends came to 11 bases. The CDR3 loop spans 15 amino acids. CDR1 MDHEN and CDR2 SYDVKM come from the germline V gene. The table came from immunoSEQ multiplex PCR; TCRdb's copy has only in-frame clones and leaves some out. The sample gives approximately 39,000 clones, about 88% of which show up once; less than 5% is in the top ten. As for this clone: Its antigen remains unidentified.

General study results and limits: Clones of CD4+ and CD8+ blood T cells grew by week 6 at doses of 0.1 to 3.0 mg/kg. Low normalized clonal expansion also occurred in some nonresponding patients. Among expanded peripheral T cells, antigen specificity went undetermined.

V gene TRBV28 combines with J gene TRBJ2-2, with D possibly matching TRBD1 (6 bases). The sequence was collected from an adult with an advanced solid tumor such as melanoma, head and neck, liver or kidney cancer. The material was CD4+ or CD8+ T cells sorted from blood, obtained in a trial of the OX40 agonist ivuxolimab. The CDR3 coding sequence is TGTGCCAGCAGTTTTCCGGGACAACACACCGGGGAGCTGTTTTTT. It encodes CASSFPGQHTGELFF.